Below, 15 T cell receptor beta chains from the same sample are listed, as sequenced in a study of radiation and T cells in renal cell carcinoma. Measured with immunoSEQ multiplex PCR; TCRdb has only the in-frame clones, and not every one. This table holds approximately 110,000 clones, 80% to 85% found once. Time point given: baseline pretreatment blood. Treatment: 15 Gy SBRT to primary tumor, nephrectomy 4 weeks later. The sequencing used blood, collected from a patient whose treatment included radiotherapy and nephrectomy. Every receptor here comes from a woman in her sixties with renal cell carcinoma.

The count of this clone is one. This chain joins TRBV6-5 and TRBJ1-2, with a weak D call TRBD1 (5 bases). The germline gives CDR1 MNHEY, CDR2 SVGAGI. The CDR3 covers 14 residues. V was shortened by 2 bases and J by 8 bases, with 15 bases between the two germline ends. The CDR3 is CASSYGVRGSGYTF. Written as DNA, the CDR3 is TGTGCCAGCAGTTACGGTGTTCGGGGGTCCGGCTACACCTTC.

The V call is TRBV5-1, the J call TRBJ1-1; 8 nucleotides line up with TRBD1. Unmatched junction bases numbered 5, after V lost 4 bases and J lost 0 bases. Germline CDR1 SGHRS, CDR2 YFSETQ. The CDR3 loop spans 15 amino acids. The chain's CDR3 is CASSVGQGLNTEAFF. DNA for the CDR3: TGCGCCAGCAGCGTAGGACAGGGACTGAACACTGAAGCTTTCTTT.

V usage is TRBV7-9 and J usage is TRBJ1-1; no reliable D call. CDR1 SEHNR and CDR2 FQNEAQ come from the germline V gene (reference sequence). Trimming left V 5 bases short and J 5 bases short, with 18 bases between. The CDR3 is made up of 15 amino acids. The CDR3 is CASSATLASTTEAFF. The CDR3 DNA is TGTGCCAGCAGCGCTACCCTGGCGTCGACGACTGAAGCTTTCTTT. The complete variable domain, with remaining parts taken from reference TRBV7-9 and TRBJ1-1, reads DTGVSQNPRHKITKRGQNVTFRCDPISEHNRLYWYRQTLGQGPEFLTYFQNEAQLEKSRLLSDRFSAERPKGSFSTLEIQRTEQGDSAMYLCASSATLASTTEAFFGQGTRLTVV.

The chain couples TRBV7-9 to TRBJ1-5; D is perhaps TRBD1 (5 bases). Germline V CDR1 and CDR2: SEHNR, FQNEAQ (reference sequence). V was cut by 7 bases and J by 6 bases, with 16 bases left in between. The CDR3 is made up of 14 amino acids. In DNA form, the CDR3 reads TGTGCCAGCACCTTGGGGGGGGAGGGTCAGCCCCAGCATTTT. Translating gives CASTLGGEGQPQHF.

This chain uses TRBV9 with TRBJ1-2, with unresolved D. The CDR3 contains 16 residues. The germline CDR1 and CDR2 sequences are SGDLS and YYNGEE. V lost 0 bases, J lost 3 bases, and 15 bases lay in between. The CDR3 here is CASSVGDSNLYYGYTF. The CDR3 DNA reads as TGTGCCAGCAGCGTAGGCGACTCTAACCTTTACTATGGCTACACCTTC.

J is TRBJ2-1 and V is TRBV27; 9 nucleotides match TRBD2. The CDR3 spans 15 residues. The V and J ends lost 5 bases and 4 bases, in that order; junction bases with no gene match: 6. Germline assignment: CDR1 MNHEY and CDR2 SMNVEV (reference sequence). The DNA for the CDR3 is TGTGCCAGCAGTCATACTAGCGGGCTGTACAATGAGCAGTTCTTC. This codes for CASSHTSGLYNEQFF.

The genes are TRBV18 and TRBJ2-5, with TRBD2 as a possible D gene (5 bases). Trimming removed 2 bases at V and 3 bases at J, with 7 bases between. The germline gives CDR1 KGHSH, CDR2 LQKENI. This CDR3 has 13 residues. CDR3 amino acids: CASSPTREETQYF. The CDR3 nucleotides read TGTGCCAGCTCACCAACGAGGGAAGAGACCCAGTACTTC.

The CDR3 loop is CASKALGAGETQYF. The CDR3 DNA is TGTGCCAGTAAGGCCCTGGGGGCGGGAGAGACCCAGTACTTC. The gene calls are TRBV19 and TRBJ2-5; D might be TRBD1 (6 bases). V shed 7 bases and J shed 4 bases, with 16 bases lying between them. CDR1 LNHDA and CDR2 SQIVND come from the germline V gene (reference sequence). The CDR3 covers 14 residues.

The chain joins TRBV19 to TRBJ1-5, with 9 bases fitting TRBD1. V lost 5 bases, J lost 7 bases, and 6 bases stayed unmatched. The CDR3 is 14 residues long. Germline V gene sequence: CDR1 LNHDA, CDR2 SQIVND (reference sequence). CDR3 sequence reads: CASSAGQGVQPQHF. CDR3 nucleotides: TGTGCCAGTAGTGCGGGACAGGGTGTCCAGCCCCAGCATTTT. The whole variable domain, remainder taken from reference TRBV19 and TRBJ1-5, is DGGITQSPKYLFRKEGQNVTLSCEQNLNHDAMYWYRQDPGQGLRLIYYSQIVNDFQKGDIAEGYSVSREKKESFPLTVTSAQKNPTAFYLCASSAGQGVQPQHFGDGTRLSIL.

Worth noting for this clone: Sequence at one end of the junction differs from germline and may be a read error. The chain links TRBV15 to TRBJ2-7; TRBD1 or TRBD2 may be the D gene (5 bases each). The length of the CDR3 is 14 residues. The germline V gene encodes CDR1 LNHNV and CDR2 YYDKDF (reference sequence). CDR3 in amino acids: CATSGEGRDYEQYF. CDR3 nucleotide sequence: TGTGCCACCAGCGGAGAGGGCAGGGACTACGAGCAGTACTTC. Full variable domain (missing parts from reference TRBV15 and TRBJ2-7): DAMVIQNPRYQVTQFGKPVTLSCSQTLNHNVMYWYQQKSSQAPKLLFHYYDKDFNNEADTPDNFQSRRPNTSFCFLDIRSPGLGDTAMYLCATSGEGRDYEQYFGPGTRLTVT.

The chain is built from TRBV7-9 and TRBJ2-7, with TRBD2 matching 9 bases. This CDR3 is 16 amino acids long. Germline values: CDR1 SEHNR, CDR2 FQNEAQ (reference sequence). With 1 base clipped from V and 3 bases from J, the junction kept 7 bases outside the gene matches. The CDR3 DNA reads TGTGCCAGCAGCTTAGGGGCCGCTAGCGGGGTCTACGAGCAGTACTTC. This codes for CASSLGAASGVYEQYF.

V gene TRBV28 combines with J gene TRBJ1-5; D remains ambiguous. This CDR3 has 15 amino acids. Between the trimmed V and J ends, which lost 1 base and 1 base, there was a span of 8 bases. CDR1 MDHEN and CDR2 SYDVKM come from the germline V gene. This chain's CDR3 is CASSLSPQSNQPQHF. CDR3 DNA sequence: TGTGCCAGCAGTTTATCCCCCCAGAGCAATCAGCCCCAGCATTTT.

This clone has only one observation. The chain links TRBV10-3 to TRBJ2-2; TRBD2 matches 8 bases. There are 14 residues in the CDR3. Germline trimming cut 2 bases from V and 7 bases from J; bases unmatched to any gene: 3. Germline CDR1 and CDR2: ENHRY and SYGVKD. The CDR3 here is CAISEAGGVGELFF. The CDR3 DNA sequence: TGTGCCATCAGTGAGGCGGGGGGAGTCGGGGAGCTGTTTTTT.

This rearrangement joins TRBV19 to TRBJ2-3; 9 bases are shared with TRBD1. Unmatched junction bases numbered 11, after V lost 3 bases and J lost 1 base. The CDR3 covers 18 residues. The germline V gene has CDR1 LNHDA and CDR2 SQIVND (reference sequence). DNA for the CDR3: TGTGCCAGTAGTATCCCCCGGGACAGGGTGGGGCGCACAGATACGCAGTATTTT. The encoded protein is CASSIPRDRVGRTDTQYF.

The DNA of the CDR3 is TGTGCCAGCAGTCGGGGGGCGGGTGGTTCACCCCTCCACTTT. Its protein product is CASSRGAGGSPLHF. J is TRBJ1-6 and V is TRBV6-1; a possible D gene is TRBD1 (6 bases). Looked up from germline, CDR1 is MNHNS and CDR2 is SASEGT. The CDR3 totals 14 residues. V lost 5 bases and J 9 bases, leaving 14 bases between the germline ends.